This T cell receptor beta chain was obtained from a study of T cell responses to AZD1222 COVID-19 vaccine. Only in-frame clones appear in the TCRdb table, and some are missing; sequencing was by immunoSEQ multiplex PCR. Counted here are 150,000 to 200,000 clones, approximately 92% occurring once; the ten biggest clones make up 1% to 1.5%. Germline loops: CDR1 MDHEN, CDR2 SYDVKM. This CDR3 comprises 13 residues. Trimming shortened V by 3 bases and J by 3 bases, and 6 bases separated the two germline ends. The chain employs TRBV28 and TRBJ1-5; D gene ambiguous. Sequenced material: peripheral blood, taken on day 0 of AZD1222 vaccination. The TCR sequence derives from an adult in good health. The CDR3 sequence is CASSLVPNQPQHF. Written as DNA, the CDR3 is TGTGCCAGCAGTTTGGTGCCCAATCAGCCCCAGCATTTT.